This TCR beta chain comes out of a study of T cells after yellow fever vaccination. In the study overall: Fractions low in cell number were prepared with SMART-Seq v4 Ultra Low Input.

On this clonotype itself: Its cognate antigen is unknown.

Trimming shortened V by 5 bases and J by 6 bases, and 8 bases separated the two germline ends. This CDR3 is 12 amino acids long. Germline V gene sequence: CDR1 SEHNR, CDR2 FQNEAQ (reference sequence). Study-level findings and limits: The secondary T-cell response peaked on day 5, not day 15, but was weaker. The booster response re-showed most primary clones: 96% CD4, more than 80% CD8.

UMIs were added to TCR cDNA along with a universal primer site when it was made by 5'RACE template switching. TCRdb reanalysed the 5' RACE reads using MiXCR and keeps one entry per CDR3 protein. The data show hundreds of thousands of distinct CDR3 sequences, roughly an eighth seen once. This receptor was taken from a man in his thirties or forties who received the YFV17D yellow fever vaccine. The chain employs TRBV7-9 and TRBJ2-1; no clear D gene. Sequencing used PBMCs, obtained on the day of the yellow fever booster vaccination. This CDR3 is CASSGSFNEQFF. The CDR3, as DNA: TGTGCCAGCAGCGGTAGTTTCAATGAGCAGTTCTTC.